The next 8 T cell receptor beta chains were all read from a single sample in a study of T-cell memory formation after mild COVID-19. TCRdb re-called the 5' RACE reads with MiXCR, one entry per CDR3 protein. Of 250,000 to 400,000 distinct CDR3 sequences in the sample, approximately 15% were seen once. The specimen was PBMCs or a T cell subset sorted from them (not recorded which). The receptors here all came from a man aged 18 to 29 who had mild COVID-19 (a few samples of this study predate the infection). Cell type and time point are not known.

The table lists this clonotype with a few counts. The J gene is TRBJ1-2, the V gene TRBV12-3 or TRBV12-4, with 8 bases lining up with TRBD1. Trimming took 7 bases from V and 2 from J; bases not matched to a gene: 3. The length of the CDR3 is 13 residues. The CDR3 region has the DNA TGTGCCAGCAAGCACAGGGGGAACTATGGCTACACCTTC. Translating gives CASKHRGNYGYTF.

For this clonotype: Since no conserved phenylalanine or tryptophan closes the CDR3, a read error is the likely cause. No DNA is shown, since the ends of the CDR3 on it are uncertain; the CDR3 is the one TCRdb lists. The V gene is TRBV7-9, the J gene TRBJ2-1; no check of the table's D call, TRBD1, against the DNA was made. Germline assignment: CDR1 SEHNR and CDR2 FQNEAQ (reference sequence). With termini counted, the CDR3 has 13 amino acids. CDR3: CASSLGVGDRLFS.

This clonotype was found a few times. The V and J genes are TRBV5-1 and TRBJ2-1; D is uncertain. Germline V gene lookup returns CDR1 SGHRS and CDR2 YFSETQ. The CDR3 totals 16 residues. Trimming left V 2 bases short and J 4 bases short, with 16 bases between. CDR3 amino acids: CASSFRTTTLYNEQFF. CDR3 coding DNA: TGCGCCAGCAGCTTCCGGACCACCACACTTTACAATGAGCAGTTCTTC.

This clonotype was counted only a few times. V usage is TRBV6-5 and J usage is TRBJ1-4; D is undetermined. This CDR3 region has 15 residues. The V and J ends lost 6 bases and 5 bases respectively, with 16 bases between them. The germline gives CDR1 MNHEY, CDR2 SVGAGI. Here the CDR3 reads CASSPVWTLNEKLFF. CDR3 coding DNA: TGTGCCAGCAGCCCCGTGTGGACCCTGAATGAAAAACTGTTTTTT.

This clonotype has only a few counts. This chain uses TRBV4-1 with TRBJ2-7; unclear D gene. The CDR3 length is 13 residues. The germline V gene has CDR1 MGHRA and CDR2 YSYEKL. The V end was cut by 3 bases, the J end by 2 bases, with 8 bases between. The CDR3 sequence is CASSQENPYEQYF. The DNA for the CDR3 is TGCGCCAGCAGCCAGGAGAACCCCTACGAGCAGTACTTC.

The V and J genes are TRBV6-5 and TRBJ1-5; D is unclear. This CDR3 comprises 14 residues. V lost 7 bases, J lost 4 bases, and 14 bases lay in between. Germline lookup yields CDR1 MNHEY and CDR2 SVGAGI. The CDR3 loop is CASNPASRNQPQHF. The CDR3 DNA reads TGTGCCAGCAATCCGGCCAGCCGGAATCAGCCCCAGCATTTT.

This clonotype was observed a few times. Compared with germline, one end of the junction differs, possibly owing to a read error. The V and J genes are TRBV7-7 and TRBJ2-3, with D unresolved. The CDR3 is 14 residues long. CDR1 SSHAT and CDR2 FNYEAQ come from the germline V gene (reference sequence). The CDR3 nucleotides are TGTGCTAGCAGCTCCGACGGCCGCACAGATACGCAGTATTTT. Protein: CASSSDGRTDTQYF.

This clonotype was counted at least ten times. The genes are TRBV7-8 and TRBJ1-4; no clear D. This CDR3 has 16 residues. Trimming took 0 bases from V and 3 from J, leaving 11 bases between them. Germline CDR1 is SGHVS and CDR2 is FQNEAQ. CDR3 amino acids: CASSLAQAIANEKLFF. CDR3 bases: TGTGCCAGCAGCTTAGCGCAGGCCATAGCTAATGAAAAACTGTTTTTT.